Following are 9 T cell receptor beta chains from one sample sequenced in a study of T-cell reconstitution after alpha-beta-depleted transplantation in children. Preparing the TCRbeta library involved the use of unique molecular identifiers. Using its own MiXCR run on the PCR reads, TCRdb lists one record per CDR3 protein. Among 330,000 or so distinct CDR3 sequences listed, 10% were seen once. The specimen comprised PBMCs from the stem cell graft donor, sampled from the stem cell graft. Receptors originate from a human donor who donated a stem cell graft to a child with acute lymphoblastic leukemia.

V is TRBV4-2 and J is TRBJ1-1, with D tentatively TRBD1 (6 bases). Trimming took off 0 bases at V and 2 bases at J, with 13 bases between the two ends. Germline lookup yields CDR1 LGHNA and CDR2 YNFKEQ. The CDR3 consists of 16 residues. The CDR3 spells CASSQEPGGVNTEAFF. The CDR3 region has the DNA TGTGCCAGCAGCCAAGAACCGGGGGGCGTAAACACTGAAGCTTTCTTT.

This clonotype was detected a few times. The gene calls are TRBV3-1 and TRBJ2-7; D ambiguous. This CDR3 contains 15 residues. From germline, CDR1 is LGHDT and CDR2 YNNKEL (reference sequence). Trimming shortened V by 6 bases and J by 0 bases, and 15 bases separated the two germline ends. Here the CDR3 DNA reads TGTGCCAGCAGTCCCTCTTCGGTTAACTCCTACGAGCAGTACTTC. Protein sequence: CASSPSSVNSYEQYF.

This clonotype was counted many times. The CDR3, as DNA: TGTGCCAGCAGAGCTATAGCGCCCGGGACCGAGCAGTACTTC. This sequence encodes CASRAIAPGTEQYF. V and J are TRBV7-9 and TRBJ2-7; the D gene could be TRBD1 or TRBD2 (5 bases each). CDR1 and CDR2 from the germline V gene are SEHNR and FQNEAQ (reference sequence). Trimming cost V 6 bases and J 6 bases, with 18 bases left between them. This CDR3 spans 14 amino acids.

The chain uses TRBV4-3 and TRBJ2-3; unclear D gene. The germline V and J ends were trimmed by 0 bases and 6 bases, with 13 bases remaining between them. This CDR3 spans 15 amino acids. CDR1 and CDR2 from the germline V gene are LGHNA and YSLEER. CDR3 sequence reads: CASSQDLGRADTQYF. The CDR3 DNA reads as TGCGCCAGCAGCCAAGATCTAGGAAGAGCGGATACGCAGTATTTT.

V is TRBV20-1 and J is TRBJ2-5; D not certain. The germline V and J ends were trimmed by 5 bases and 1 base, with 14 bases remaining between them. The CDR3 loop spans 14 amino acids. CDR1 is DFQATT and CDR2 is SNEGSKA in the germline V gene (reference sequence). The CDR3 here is CSAPEIRLQETQYF. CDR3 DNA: TGCAGTGCTCCCGAAATCAGGCTCCAAGAGACCCAGTACTTC.

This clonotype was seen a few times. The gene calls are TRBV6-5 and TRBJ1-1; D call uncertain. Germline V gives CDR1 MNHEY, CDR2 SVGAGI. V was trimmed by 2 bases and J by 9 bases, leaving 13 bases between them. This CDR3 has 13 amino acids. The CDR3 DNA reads TGTGCCAGCAGTTACGCGAAGGGTGGACAAGCTTTCTTT. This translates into CASSYAKGGQAFF.

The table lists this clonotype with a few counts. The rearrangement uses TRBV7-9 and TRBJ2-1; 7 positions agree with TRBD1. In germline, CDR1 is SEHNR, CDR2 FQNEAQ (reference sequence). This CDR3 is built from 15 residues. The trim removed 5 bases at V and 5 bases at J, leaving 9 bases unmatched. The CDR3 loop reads CASSDRTGWDNEQFF. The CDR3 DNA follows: TGTGCCAGCAGCGATAGGACAGGTTGGGACAATGAGCAGTTCTTC.

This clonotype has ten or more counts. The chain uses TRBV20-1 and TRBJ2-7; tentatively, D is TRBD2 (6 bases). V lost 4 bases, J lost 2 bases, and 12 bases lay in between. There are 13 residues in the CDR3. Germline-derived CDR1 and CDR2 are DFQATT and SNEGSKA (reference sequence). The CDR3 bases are TGCAGTGCTACGGCTAGCGCTACCTACGAGCAGTACTTC. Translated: CSATASATYEQYF.

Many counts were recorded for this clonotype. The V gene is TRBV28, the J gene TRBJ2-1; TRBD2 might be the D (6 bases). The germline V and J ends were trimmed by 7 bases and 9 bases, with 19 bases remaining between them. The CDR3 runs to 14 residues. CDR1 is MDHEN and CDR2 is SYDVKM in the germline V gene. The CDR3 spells CASKPGGVLSEQFF. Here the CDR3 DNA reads TGTGCCAGCAAACCTGGCGGGGTTCTGAGTGAGCAGTTCTTC.